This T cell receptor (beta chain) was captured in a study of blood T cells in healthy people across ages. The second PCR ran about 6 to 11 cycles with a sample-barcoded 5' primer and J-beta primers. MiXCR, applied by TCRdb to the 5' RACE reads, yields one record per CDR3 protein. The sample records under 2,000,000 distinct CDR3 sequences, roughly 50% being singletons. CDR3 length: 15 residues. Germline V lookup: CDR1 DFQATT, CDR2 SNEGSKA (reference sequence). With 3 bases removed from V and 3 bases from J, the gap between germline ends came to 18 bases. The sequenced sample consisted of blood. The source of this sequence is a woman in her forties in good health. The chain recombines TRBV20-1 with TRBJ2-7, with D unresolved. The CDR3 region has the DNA TGCAGTGCTAGCCCCAACCGGGCCCTCTACTACGAGCAGTACTTC. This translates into CSASPNRALYYEQYF.